These T cell receptor beta chains were read from a single sample in a study of blood T cell repertoires in COVID-19. Data came from immunoSEQ multiplex PCR; TCRdb stores just in-frame clones and leaves some out. The sample includes about 200,000 clones, 82% of them seen just once. The sequenced material came from peripheral blood. Every receptor here comes from a woman of 80 years or more with COVID-19, enrolled during active disease. CDR3s include the opening cysteine and the closing phenylalanine or tryptophan. The D gene is left open where the match is weak. The size of a clone is reported for some rows only, either as once, few or many, or as a class for expanded clones.

D gene: NA
J gene: TRBJ1-3
clone size: NA
CDR3 length: 16
V gene: TRBV10-3
CDR3 DNA: TGTGCCATCAGTGAGCGAACGACAGCCTCTGGAAACACCATATATTTT
CDR3 protein: CAISERTTASGNTIYF

D gene: TRBD1
J gene: TRBJ2-1
clone size: NA
CDR3 length: 17
V gene: TRBV27
CDR3 DNA: TGTGCCAGCAGTTTAGAAGGTTGGGGGACAGGGTCCAATGAGCAGTTCTTC
CDR3 protein: CASSLEGWGTGSNEQFF

D gene: TRBD1
J gene: TRBJ1-3
clone size: NA
CDR3 length: 15
V gene: TRBV6-5
CDR3 DNA: TGTGCCAGCAGTACGGGACAGGGTTTAGGAAACACCATATATTTT
CDR3 protein: CASSTGQGLGNTIYF

D gene: TRBD1
J gene: TRBJ2-2
clone size: NA
CDR3 length: 19
V gene: TRBV23-1
CDR3 DNA: TGCGCCAGCAGTGTCCGGGACAGGGGGCGAAAGGACCACCCCGGGGAGCTGTTTTTT
CDR3 protein: CASSVRDRGRKDHPGELFF

D gene: TRBD2
J gene: TRBJ2-3
clone size: NA
CDR3 length: 16
V gene: TRBV27
CDR3 DNA: TGTGCCAGCACCATACGACTAGCGGGGGGATCAGATACGCAGTATTTT
CDR3 protein: CASTIRLAGGSDTQYF

D gene: NA
J gene: TRBJ1-1
clone size: once
CDR3 length: 15
V gene: TRBV7-2
CDR3 DNA: TGTGCCAGCAGCTTAGGAGGGAATAGCAACACTGAAGCTTTCTTT
CDR3 protein: CASSLGGNSNTEAFF

D gene: NA
J gene: TRBJ1-2
clone size: few
CDR3 length: 13
V gene: TRBV5-1
CDR3 DNA: TGCGCCAGCAGCTTGAGTTTCGGTGGTGGCTACACCTTC
CDR3 protein: CASSLSFGGGYTF

D gene: NA
J gene: TRBJ1-2
clone size: NA
CDR3 length: 15
V gene: TRBV7-9
CDR3 DNA: TGTGCCAGCACCCGCCAGAGCTCGGGAACGTATGGCTACACCTTC
CDR3 protein: CASTRQSSGTYGYTF

D gene: NA
J gene: TRBJ1-3
clone size: NA
CDR3 length: 14
V gene: TRBV4-1
CDR3 DNA: TGCGCCAGCAGCCAAGATGTCGGTGGAAACACCATATATTTT
CDR3 protein: CASSQDVGGNTIYF

D gene: NA
J gene: TRBJ1-1
clone size: NA
CDR3 length: 13
V gene: TRBV6-6
CDR3 DNA: TGTGCCAGCAGTTACGGAATCGCAGGAGAAGCTTTCTTT
CDR3 protein: CASSYGIAGEAFF

D gene: TRBD1
J gene: TRBJ1-2
clone size: NA
CDR3 length: 16
V gene: TRBV27
CDR3 DNA: TGTGCCAGCAGACCCAATTCAGGGGGTAATGGCTATGGCTACACCTTC
CDR3 protein: CASRPNSGGNGYGYTF

D gene: NA
J gene: TRBJ1-1
clone size: NA
CDR3 length: 13
V gene: TRBV2
CDR3 DNA: TGTGCCAGTAACATGGGGGCCGACACTGAAGCTTTCTTT
CDR3 protein: CASNMGADTEAFF